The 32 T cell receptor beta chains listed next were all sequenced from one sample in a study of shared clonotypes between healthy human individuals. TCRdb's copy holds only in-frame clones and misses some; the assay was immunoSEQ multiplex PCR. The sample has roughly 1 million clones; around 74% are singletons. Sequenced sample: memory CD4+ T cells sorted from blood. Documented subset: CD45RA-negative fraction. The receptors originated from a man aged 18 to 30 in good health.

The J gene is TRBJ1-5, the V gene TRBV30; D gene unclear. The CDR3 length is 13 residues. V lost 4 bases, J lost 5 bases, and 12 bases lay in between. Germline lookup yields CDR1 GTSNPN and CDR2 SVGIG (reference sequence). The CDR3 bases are TGTGCCTGGAATGAAGGATCGCATCAGCCCCAGCATTTT. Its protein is CAWNEGSHQPQHF.

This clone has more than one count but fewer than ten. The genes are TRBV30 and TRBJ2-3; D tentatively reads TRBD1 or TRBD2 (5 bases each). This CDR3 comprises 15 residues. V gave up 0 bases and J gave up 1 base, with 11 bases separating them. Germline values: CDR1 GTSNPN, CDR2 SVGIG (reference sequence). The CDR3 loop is CAWSVKQGRTDTQYF. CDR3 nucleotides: TGTGCCTGGAGTGTAAAGCAGGGACGCACAGATACGCAGTATTTT.

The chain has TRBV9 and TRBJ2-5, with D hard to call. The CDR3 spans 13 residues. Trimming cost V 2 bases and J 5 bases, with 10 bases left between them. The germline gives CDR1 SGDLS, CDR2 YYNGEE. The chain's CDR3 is CASSVYGRETQYF. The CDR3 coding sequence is TGTGCCAGCAGCGTTTATGGGCGGGAGACCCAGTACTTC.

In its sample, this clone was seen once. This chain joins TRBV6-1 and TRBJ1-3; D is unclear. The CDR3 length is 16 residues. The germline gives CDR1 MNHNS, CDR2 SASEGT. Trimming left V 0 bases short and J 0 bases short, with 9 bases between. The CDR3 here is CASSEARHLSGNTIYF. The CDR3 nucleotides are TGTGCCAGCAGTGAAGCGAGGCATCTCTCTGGAAACACCATATATTTT.

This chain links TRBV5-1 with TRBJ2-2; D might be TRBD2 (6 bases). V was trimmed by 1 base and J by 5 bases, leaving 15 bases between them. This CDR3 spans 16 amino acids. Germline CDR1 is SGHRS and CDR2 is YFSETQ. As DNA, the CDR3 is TGCGCCAGCAGCTTGATGGGCCAGGGAGGTACCGGGGAGCTGTTTTTT. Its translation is CASSLMGQGGTGELFF.

The CDR3 sequence: CASSPHGGGSKSREQYF. The CDR3 DNA reads TGTGCCAGCAGCCCTCATGGAGGGGGGTCCAAGAGCAGGGAGCAGTACTTC. This chain links TRBV7-2 with TRBJ2-7; TRBD1 or TRBD2 may be the D gene (6 bases each). In germline, CDR1 is SGHTA, CDR2 FQGNSA. There are 17 residues in the CDR3. The V gene lost 5 bases and the J gene lost 7 bases, with 27 bases spanning the gap. Looking up the rest from reference TRBV7-2 and TRBJ2-7 gives the full variable domain: GAGVSQSPSNKVTEKGKDVELRCDPISGHTALYWYRQSLGQGLEFLIYFQGNSAPDKSGLPSDRFSAERTGGSVSTLTIQRTQQEDSAVYLCASSPHGGGSKSREQYFGPGTRLTVT.

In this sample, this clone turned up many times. DNA of the CDR3: TGTGCCAGCAGTTTATCCTCATTAGGCGCCTACGAGCAGTACTTC. Encoded protein: CASSLSSLGAYEQYF. The chain couples TRBV28 to TRBJ2-7; D gene unclear. V lost 1 base to trimming and J lost 2 bases, with 12 bases between them. There are 15 residues in the CDR3. CDR1 and CDR2 (germline): MDHEN, SYDVKM.

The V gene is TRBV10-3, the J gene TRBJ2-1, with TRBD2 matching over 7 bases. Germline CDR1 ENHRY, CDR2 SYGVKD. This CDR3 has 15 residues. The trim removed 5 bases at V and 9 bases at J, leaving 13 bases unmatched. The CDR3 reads CAISPTGTTVGEQFF. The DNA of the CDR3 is TGTGCCATCAGTCCCACCGGGACTACCGTCGGTGAGCAGTTCTTC.

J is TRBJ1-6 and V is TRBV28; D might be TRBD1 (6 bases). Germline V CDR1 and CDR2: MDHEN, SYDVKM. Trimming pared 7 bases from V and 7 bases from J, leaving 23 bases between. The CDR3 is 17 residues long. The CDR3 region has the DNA TGTGCCAGCACCCTTTATTCCCGATGGGGGGCGAATTCACCCCTCCACTTT. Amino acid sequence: CASTLYSRWGANSPLHF.

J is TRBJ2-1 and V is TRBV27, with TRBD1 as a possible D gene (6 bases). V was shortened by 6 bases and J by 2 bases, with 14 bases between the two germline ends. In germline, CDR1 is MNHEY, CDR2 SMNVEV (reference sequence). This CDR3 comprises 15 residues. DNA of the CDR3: TGTGCCAGCAGGAACCCGGGACACCCCTACAATGAGCAGTTCTTC. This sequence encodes CASRNPGHPYNEQFF.

CDR3 region: CASRHLGQGDTEAFF. DNA of the CDR3: TGTGCAAGTCGCCACTTAGGACAGGGCGACACTGAAGCTTTCTTT. This chain uses TRBV12-2 with TRBJ1-1; the table names TRBD1, a call not compared with the DNA. TRBV12-2 is reported as a pseudogene. The CDR3 is 15 residues long.

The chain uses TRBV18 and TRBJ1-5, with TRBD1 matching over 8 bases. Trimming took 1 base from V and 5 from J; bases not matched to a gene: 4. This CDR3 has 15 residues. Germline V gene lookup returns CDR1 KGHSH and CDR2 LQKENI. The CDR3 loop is CASSPRGQADQPQHF. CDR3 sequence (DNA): TGTGCCAGCTCACCACGGGGACAGGCCGATCAGCCCCAGCATTTT.

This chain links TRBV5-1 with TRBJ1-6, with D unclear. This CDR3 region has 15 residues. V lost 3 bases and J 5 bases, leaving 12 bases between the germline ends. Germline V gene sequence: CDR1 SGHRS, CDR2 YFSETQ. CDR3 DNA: TGCGCCAGCAGCTCGAGCCTCTGGGATAATTCACCCCTCCACTTT. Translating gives CASSSSLWDNSPLHF.

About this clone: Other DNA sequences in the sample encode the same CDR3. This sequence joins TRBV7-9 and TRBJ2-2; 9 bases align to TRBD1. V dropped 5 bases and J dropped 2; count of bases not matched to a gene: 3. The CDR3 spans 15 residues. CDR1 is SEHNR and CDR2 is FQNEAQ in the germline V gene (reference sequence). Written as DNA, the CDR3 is TGTGCCAGCAGCCCGGGACAGGGTAACACCGGGGAGCTGTTTTTT. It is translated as CASSPGQGNTGELFF. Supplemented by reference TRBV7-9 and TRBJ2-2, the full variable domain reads DTGVSQNPRHKITKRGQNVTFRCDPISEHNRLYWYRQTLGQGPEFLTYFQNEAQLEKSRLLSDRFSAERPKGSFSTLEIQRTEQGDSAMYLCASSPGQGNTGELFFGEGSRLTVL.

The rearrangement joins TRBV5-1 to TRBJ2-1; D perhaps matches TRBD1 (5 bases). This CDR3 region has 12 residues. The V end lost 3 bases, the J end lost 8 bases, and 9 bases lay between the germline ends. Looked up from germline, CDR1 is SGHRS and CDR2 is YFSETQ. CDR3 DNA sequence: TGCGCCAGCAGCTCCAGGGTGGATGAGCAGTTCTTC. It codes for CASSSRVDEQFF.

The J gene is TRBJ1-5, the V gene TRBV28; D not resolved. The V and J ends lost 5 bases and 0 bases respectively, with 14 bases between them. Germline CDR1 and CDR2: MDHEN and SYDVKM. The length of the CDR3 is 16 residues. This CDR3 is CASSPAGRDSNQPQHF. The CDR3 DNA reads TGTGCCAGCAGTCCAGCTGGACGGGATAGCAATCAGCCCCAGCATTTT.

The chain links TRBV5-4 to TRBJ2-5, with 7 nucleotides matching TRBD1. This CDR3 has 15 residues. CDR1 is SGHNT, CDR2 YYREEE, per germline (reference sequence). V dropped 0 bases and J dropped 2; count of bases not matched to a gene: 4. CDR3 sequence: CASSLEGAKQETQYF. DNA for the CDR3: TGTGCCAGCAGCTTGGAGGGGGCTAAACAAGAGACCCAGTACTTC.

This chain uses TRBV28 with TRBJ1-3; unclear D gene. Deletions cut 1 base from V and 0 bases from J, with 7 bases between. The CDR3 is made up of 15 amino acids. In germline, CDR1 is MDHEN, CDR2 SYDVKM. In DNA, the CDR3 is TGTGCCAGCAGTTTATTGCAGATCTCTGGAAACACCATATATTTT. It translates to CASSLLQISGNTIYF.

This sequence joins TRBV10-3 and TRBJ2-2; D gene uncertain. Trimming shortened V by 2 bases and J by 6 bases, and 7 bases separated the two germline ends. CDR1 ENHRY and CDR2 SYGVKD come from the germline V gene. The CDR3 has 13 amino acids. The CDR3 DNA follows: TGTGCCATCAGTGAGAGCCAGTCCGGGGAGCTGTTTTTT. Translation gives CAISESQSGELFF.

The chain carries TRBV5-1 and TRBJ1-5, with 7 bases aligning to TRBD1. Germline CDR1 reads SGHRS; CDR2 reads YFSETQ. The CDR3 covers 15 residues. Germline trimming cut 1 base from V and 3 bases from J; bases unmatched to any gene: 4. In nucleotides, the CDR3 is TGCGCCAGCAGCTTGTCGGGGACAGCCAATCAGCCCCAGCATTTT. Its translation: CASSLSGTANQPQHF.

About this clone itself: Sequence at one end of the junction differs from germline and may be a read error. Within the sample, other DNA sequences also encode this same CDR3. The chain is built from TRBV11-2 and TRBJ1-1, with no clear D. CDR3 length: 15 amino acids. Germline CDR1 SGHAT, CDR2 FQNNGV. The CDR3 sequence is CASSLYTRTNTEAFF. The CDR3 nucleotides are TGTGCCAGCAGCCTGTACACCAGAACCAACACTGAGGCTTTCTTT.

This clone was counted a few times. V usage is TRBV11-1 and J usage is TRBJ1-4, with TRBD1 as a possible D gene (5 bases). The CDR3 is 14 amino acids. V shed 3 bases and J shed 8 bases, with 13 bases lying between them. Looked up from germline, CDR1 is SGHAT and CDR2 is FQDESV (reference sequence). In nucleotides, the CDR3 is TGTGCCAGCAGCTTCGACAGAGCCAACGAAAAACTGTTTTTT. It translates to CASSFDRANEKLFF.

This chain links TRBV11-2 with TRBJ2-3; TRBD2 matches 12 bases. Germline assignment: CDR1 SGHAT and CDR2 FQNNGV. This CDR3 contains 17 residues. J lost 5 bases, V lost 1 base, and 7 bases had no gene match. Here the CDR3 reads CASSLALAGGGGDTQYF. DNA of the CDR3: TGTGCCAGCAGCTTAGCACTAGCGGGAGGTGGCGGAGATACGCAGTATTTT. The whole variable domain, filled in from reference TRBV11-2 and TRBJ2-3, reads EAGVAQSPRYKIIEKRQSVAFWCNPISGHATLYWYQQILGQGPKLLIQFQNNGVVDDSQLPKDRFSAERLKGVDSTLKIQPAKLEDSAVYLCASSLALAGGGGDTQYFGPGTRLTVL.

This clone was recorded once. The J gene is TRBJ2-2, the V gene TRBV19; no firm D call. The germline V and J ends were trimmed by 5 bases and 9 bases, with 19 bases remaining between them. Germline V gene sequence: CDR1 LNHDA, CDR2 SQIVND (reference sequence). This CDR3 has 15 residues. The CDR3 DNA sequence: TGTGCCAGTAGTCGACTTAACGTAAACCGCTGGGAGCTGTTTTTT. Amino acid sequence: CASSRLNVNRWELFF. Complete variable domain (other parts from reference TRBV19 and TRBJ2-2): DGGITQSPKYLFRKEGQNVTLSCEQNLNHDAMYWYRQDPGQGLRLIYYSQIVNDFQKGDIAEGYSVSREKKESFPLTVTSAQKNPTAFYLCASSRLNVNRWELFFGEGSRLTVL.

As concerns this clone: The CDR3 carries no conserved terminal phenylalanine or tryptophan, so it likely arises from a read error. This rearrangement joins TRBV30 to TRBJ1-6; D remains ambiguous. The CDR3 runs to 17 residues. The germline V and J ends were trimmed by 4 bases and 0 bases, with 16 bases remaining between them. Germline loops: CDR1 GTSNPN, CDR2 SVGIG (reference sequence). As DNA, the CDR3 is TGTGCCTGGAACGCGGCGGGCGGGAGCTCCTATAATTCACCCCTCCACCTT. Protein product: CAWNAAGGSSYNSPLHL.

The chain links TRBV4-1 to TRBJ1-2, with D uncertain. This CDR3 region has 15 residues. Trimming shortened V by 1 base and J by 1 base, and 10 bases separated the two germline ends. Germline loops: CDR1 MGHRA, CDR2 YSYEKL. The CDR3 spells CASSQGPTDNYGYTF. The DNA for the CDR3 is TGCGCCAGCAGCCAAGGACCGACGGATAACTATGGCTACACCTTC.

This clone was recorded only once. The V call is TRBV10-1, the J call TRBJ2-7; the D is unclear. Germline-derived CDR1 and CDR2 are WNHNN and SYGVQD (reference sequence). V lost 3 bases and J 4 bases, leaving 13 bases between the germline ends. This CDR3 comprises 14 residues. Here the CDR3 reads CASSESGKGYEQYF. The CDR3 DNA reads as TGCGCCAGCAGTGAATCTGGGAAGGGTTACGAGCAGTACTTC.

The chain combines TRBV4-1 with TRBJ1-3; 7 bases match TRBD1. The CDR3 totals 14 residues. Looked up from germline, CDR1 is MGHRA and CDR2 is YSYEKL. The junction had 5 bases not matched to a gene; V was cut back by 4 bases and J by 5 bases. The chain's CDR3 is CASSPQGGRNTIYF. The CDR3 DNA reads TGCGCCAGCAGCCCCCAGGGGGGAAGAAACACCATATATTTT.

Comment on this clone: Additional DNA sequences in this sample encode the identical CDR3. The CDR3 here is CASSAQYEQYF. The CDR3, as DNA: TGTGCCAGCAGTGCTCAGTACGAGCAGTACTTC. V usage is TRBV2 and J usage is TRBJ2-7, with D hard to call. Trimming cost V 4 bases and J 4 bases, with 5 bases left between them. This CDR3 has 11 amino acids. Germline V gene lookup returns CDR1 SNHLY and CDR2 FYNNEI. Supplemented by reference TRBV2 and TRBJ2-7, the full variable domain reads EPEVTQTPSHQVTQMGQEVILRCVPISNHLYFYWYRQILGQKVEFLVSFYNNEISEKSEIFDDQFSVERPDGSNFTLKIRSTKLEDSAMYFCASSAQYEQYFGPGTRLTVT.

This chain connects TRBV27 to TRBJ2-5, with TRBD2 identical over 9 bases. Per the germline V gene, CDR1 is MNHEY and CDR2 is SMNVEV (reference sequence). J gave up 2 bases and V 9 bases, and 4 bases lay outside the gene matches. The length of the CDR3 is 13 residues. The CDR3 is CARLAGPQETQYF. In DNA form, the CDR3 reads TGTGCCAGACTAGCGGGTCCTCAAGAGACCCAGTACTTC.

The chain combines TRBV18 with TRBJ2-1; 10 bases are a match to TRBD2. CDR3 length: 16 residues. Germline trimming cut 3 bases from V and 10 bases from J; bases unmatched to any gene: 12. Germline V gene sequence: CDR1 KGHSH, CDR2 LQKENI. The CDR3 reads CASSPAGTSVSGEQFF. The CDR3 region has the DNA TGTGCCAGCTCACCCGCCGGGACTAGCGTTTCCGGGGAGCAGTTCTTC.

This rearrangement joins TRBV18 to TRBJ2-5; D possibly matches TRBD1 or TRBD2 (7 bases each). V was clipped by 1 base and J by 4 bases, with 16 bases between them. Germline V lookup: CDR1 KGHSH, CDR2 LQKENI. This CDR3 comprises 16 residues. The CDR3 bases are TGTGCCAGCTCACCACAAAACAGGGGAGGGGCAGAGACCCAGTACTTC. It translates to CASSPQNRGGAETQYF.